This entry features one T cell receptor (beta chain) sequence. The same CDR3 also results from other DNA sequences found in this sample. Before being deemed recovered, Cohort 3 donors had two negative PCRs, clearance, or symptom resolution. Germline V gene data show CDR1 as LNHDA and CDR2 as SQIVND (reference sequence). The V and J ends lost 4 bases and 1 base, in that order; junction bases with no gene match: 7. The CDR3 has 16 amino acids. This sample is drawn from a study of blood T cell repertoires in COVID-19. Background on the study: PBMCs, B-cell-depleted T cells, or T cells provided the cDNA or gDNA that made up the material.

This table comes from immunoSEQ multiplex PCR, and its TCRdb copy is limited to in-frame clones, with some not included. The sample lists a few hundred thousand clones, roughly 84% seen once, with 2.5% to 3% in the top ten. The chain uses TRBV19 and TRBJ1-5, with 7 bases fitting TRBD1. This clonotype originated in a woman under 40 who had recovered from COVID-19. Sequenced: PBMCs or T cells enriched from blood (not recorded which). CDR3 sequence: CASSTRTGVSNQPQHF. CDR3 sequence (DNA): TGTGCCAGTAGTACGAGGACAGGAGTAAGCAATCAGCCCCAGCATTTT.